This T cell receptor (beta chain) was obtained from a study of control samples from healthy donors and cancer patients. Data came from immunoSEQ multiplex PCR; TCRdb stores just in-frame clones and leaves some out. Of about 150,000 clones in the sample, about 93% were seen once. Germline lookup yields CDR1 SGHKS and CDR2 YYEKEE (reference sequence). This CDR3 has 15 residues. Between the trimmed V and J ends, which lost 2 bases and 4 bases, there was a span of 14 bases. V and J are TRBV5-5 and TRBJ2-3; a possible D gene is TRBD2 (5 bases). The sample consisted of blood. This TCR was recovered from a man over 45 in good health. The CDR3 DNA reads TGTGCCAGCAGCTTTGGGCTAGCAGTCGCAGATACGCAGTATTTT. Its translation is CASSFGLAVADTQYF.